This TCR beta chain emerged from a study of T cells in Graves' hyperthyroidism and ophthalmopathy. Findings and limits, study-wide: Prediction of ophthalmopathy progression came a median 6.5 months pre-onset. Blood also carried most thyroid clonotypes expanded above 0.001.

Germline V gene data show CDR1 as MDHEN and CDR2 as SYDVKM. The CDR3 has 16 residues. V was clipped by 3 bases and J by 1 base, with 15 bases between them. Duration under 3 months, a NOSPECS grade of at least 4, and a Clinical Activity Score of at least 3 characterized the ophthalmopathy patients. Amplification of TCR beta CDR3 regions used RNA as the template. First-round RT-PCR with HTBI primers amplified the TCR CDR3 region. TCRdb fed the multiplex PCR reads into MiXCR, producing one record per CDR3 protein. The table includes under 400,000 distinct CDR3 sequences, roughly 18% detected once. At least ten counts were recorded for this clonotype. Its antigen is as yet unknown.

The V call is TRBV28, the J call TRBJ2-5; D is possibly TRBD1 (6 bases). Sequencing used blood. The sequence was obtained from a woman between 40 and 55 years old with Graves' ophthalmopathy. The CDR3 DNA reads as TGTGCCAGCAGTTTCGCCGGCAGGGGCCCCCAAGAGACCCAGTACTTC. Translated: CASSFAGRGPQETQYF.